This T cell receptor (beta chain) emerged from a study of CD8 T cells in ankylosing spondylitis. Notes on the study in general: Within ankylosing spondylitis blood, a TCR beta motif made up of seven to nine highly homologous variants appeared to be characteristic. Relatively rare in peripheral blood, disease-linked clones were also CD8+. There was reportedly significant enrichment of clones that were disease-linked in matched ankylosing spondylitis synovial fluid.

A quantitative 5'-RACE method, one with molecular barcodes, was used to make TCR beta libraries. TCRdb itself ran the 5' RACE reads through MiXCR, one entry per CDR3 protein. The top ten hold around 3.4% of the sample, which has 450,000 to 550,000 distinct CDR3 sequences, approximately 5% seen once. This clonotype was recorded at least ten times. Its antigen is undetermined. The CDR3 has 13 residues. V shed 2 bases and J shed 4 bases, with 8 bases lying between them. In germline, CDR1 is LGHDT, CDR2 YNNKEL (reference sequence). Sequences were obtained from blood, either unsorted or a sorted T cell fraction (not recorded which). The chain recombines TRBV3-1 with TRBJ1-2; no definite D call. This TCR came from a male donor with ankylosing spondylitis. In DNA, the CDR3 is TGTGCCAGCAGCCAACTGGGCACCTATGGCTACACCTTC. Its translation: CASSQLGTYGYTF.